What follows are 10 T cell receptor beta chains derived from one specimen sequenced in a study of T-cell reconstitution after alpha-beta-depleted transplantation in children. This sample's TCRbeta library carried unique molecular identifier barcodes. A single record per CDR3 protein comes from TCRdb applying MiXCR to the PCR reads. The top ten clones hold approximately 5% of a sample with fewer than 1 million distinct CDR3 sequences, 15% to 20% of them seen once. The source material was PBMCs, mostly from graft donor cells, sampled 360 days after TCRalphabeta/CD19-depleted stem cell transplant. These TCRs come from a male patient younger than 18 who had a stem cell transplant for acute lymphoblastic leukemia, so the T cells may come from the graft donor.

The V gene is TRBV5-1, the J gene TRBJ2-7; D may correspond to TRBD1 or TRBD2 (6 bases each). CDR1 and CDR2 from the germline V gene are SGHRS and YFSETQ. The ends were cut back, 3 bases at V and 7 bases at J, with 20 bases in the middle. This CDR3 has 15 amino acids. CDR3 nucleotide sequence: TGCGCCAGCAGCTCGGGGGCAGCCCCCTACGCGGAGCAGTACTTC. This codes for CASSSGAAPYAEQYF. Full variable domain (remainder filled in from reference TRBV5-1 and TRBJ2-7): KAGVTQTPRYLIKTRGQQVTLSCSPISGHRSVSWYQQTPGQGLQFLFEYFSETQRNKGNFPGRFSGRQFSNSRSEMNVSTLELGDSALYLCASSSGAAPYAEQYFGPGTRLTVT.

The chain uses TRBV5-1 and TRBJ2-1; 10 positions match TRBD2. The V and J ends lost 0 bases and 9 bases, in that order; junction bases with no gene match: 9. The CDR3 is made up of 16 amino acids. Germline V gives CDR1 SGHRS, CDR2 YFSETQ. As DNA, the CDR3 is TGCGCCAGCAGCTTGGCGAGTCTAGCGGGAGTTGGTGAGCAGTTCTTC. This codes for CASSLASLAGVGEQFF. Full variable domain (rest looked up from reference TRBV5-1 and TRBJ2-1): KAGVTQTPRYLIKTRGQQVTLSCSPISGHRSVSWYQQTPGQGLQFLFEYFSETQRNKGNFPGRFSGRQFSNSRSEMNVSTLELGDSALYLCASSLASLAGVGEQFFGPGTRLTVL.

This clonotype was recorded many times. At one end, the junction sequence differs from germline, possibly due to a read error. The gene calls are TRBV20-1 and TRBJ1-5; a possible D gene is TRBD1 (5 bases). The CDR3 is 13 residues long. The germline CDR1 and CDR2 sequences are DFQATT and SNEGSKA (reference sequence). The CDR3 spells CSALQGSSQPQHF. The CDR3 region has the DNA TGCAGTGCTCTCCAGGGCAGCAGTCAGCCCCAGCATTTT.

This clonotype was observed a few times. The genes are TRBV29-1 and TRBJ2-1, with 7 bases identical to TRBD2. The CDR3 extends over 16 amino acids. Per the germline V gene, CDR1 is SQVTM and CDR2 is ANQGSEA. Trimming took 8 bases from V and 2 from J; bases not matched to a gene: 15. Here the CDR3 reads CSTVGGSDLTYNEQFF. The CDR3 nucleotides read TGCAGCACCGTAGGCGGGAGCGATTTAACCTACAATGAGCAGTTCTTC.

The chain joins TRBV12-3 or TRBV12-4 to TRBJ2-1, with 7 bases lining up with TRBD1. The CDR3 contains 15 residues. The V and J ends lost 3 bases and 7 bases, in that order; junction bases with no gene match: 9. CDR3 residues: CASSLKGAPRNEQFF. The CDR3 DNA reads TGTGCCAGCAGTTTGAAGGGGGCGCCCCGGAATGAGCAGTTCTTC.

This clonotype was detected only a few times. This chain links TRBV5-1 with TRBJ1-1; D gene unclear. The length of the CDR3 is 15 residues. Trimming removed 2 bases from V and 2 bases from J, with 13 bases in between. Germline loops: CDR1 SGHRS, CDR2 YFSETQ. The CDR3 DNA follows: TGCGCCAGCAGCTTAGGGTCCTTCCTCAACACTGAAGCTTTCTTT. Protein sequence: CASSLGSFLNTEAFF.

This chain joins TRBV29-1 and TRBJ2-3, with 9 nucleotides matching TRBD2. Germline V lookup: CDR1 SQVTM, CDR2 ANQGSEA. The CDR3 is 15 amino acids. With 2 bases clipped from V and 2 bases from J, the junction kept 5 bases outside the gene matches. In nucleotides, the CDR3 is TGCAGCGTTGAACGGGGACTAGCCCCCACAGATACGCAGTATTTT. Amino acid sequence: CSVERGLAPTDTQYF.

The chain has TRBV11-2 and TRBJ1-1; tentative D call: TRBD1 (5 bases). V was trimmed by 7 bases and J by 12 bases, leaving 21 bases between them. Per the germline V gene, CDR1 is SGHAT and CDR2 is FQNNGV. The CDR3 length is 13 residues. The CDR3 DNA follows: TGTGCCAGCACCAAGCCTGGCATAAACAGGACTTTCTTT. Its protein product is CASTKPGINRTFF.

This sequence joins TRBV10-3 and TRBJ1-5; D gene unclear. The length of the CDR3 is 12 residues. Germline lookup yields CDR1 ENHRY and CDR2 SYGVKD. The V and J ends lost 3 bases and 8 bases respectively, with 8 bases between them. In DNA form, the CDR3 reads TGTGCCATCAGTGAAAAGACGGAGCCCCAGCATTTT. Translation gives CAISEKTEPQHF.

The chain carries TRBV20-1 and TRBJ2-1, with D possibly TRBD1 on 5 matching bases. This CDR3 has 15 residues. Looked up from germline, CDR1 is DFQATT and CDR2 is SNEGSKA (reference sequence). V lost 1 base and J lost 1, with 11 bases in between. The CDR3 is CSARGGGTSYNEQFF. The CDR3 nucleotides read TGCAGTGCTAGAGGGGGCGGTACTTCCTACAATGAGCAGTTCTTC.